The 8 T cell receptor beta chains below all came from one sample that was sequenced in a study of post-analysis software for immune sequencing data (dated by TCRdb to 2014 to 2015). Libraries were constructed by PCR. Sequencing took place on an Illumina HiSeq 2500. To reduce PCR and sequencing biases, unique molecular identifiers were built into the TCR beta cDNA libraries. TCRdb trimmed public reads at Q25 via fastp, called clones via MiXCR and kept in-frame beta chains. Every distinct CDR3 protein forms one entry, paired with its most common genes and DNA. In this sample the table shows fewer than 850,000 distinct CDR3 sequences, 25% to 30% of which occur a single time. In total, the top ten clones hold roughly 0.53% of the sample. Results and caveats for the whole study, not just this receptor: Four to six TRBV segments, including TRBV5-6, TRBV5-1 and TRBV20-1, were significantly more frequent in patients than controls.

No cognate antigen is known for these TCRs. Sequenced sample: blood. The receptors were sampled from a girl under 18 with multiple sclerosis.

Only a few counts were recorded for this clonotype. The junction departs from germline at one end; a sequencing error may be responsible. This chain joins TRBV25-1 and TRBJ1-1; D unresolved. CDR1 is MGHDK, CDR2 SYGVNS, per germline. The CDR3 loop spans 14 amino acids. Written as DNA, the CDR3 is TGCGCCAGCAGTGAGCGGGTTAACAGACTTGAAGCTTTCTTT. As protein: CASSERVNRLEAFF.

Turning to this clonotype: One end of the junction varies from germline; a read error may be responsible. The genes are TRBV15 and TRBJ1-4, with D perhaps TRBD1 (5 bases). The V gene's germline CDR1 is LNHNV and CDR2 YYDKDF (reference sequence). The CDR3 is made up of 14 amino acids. The CDR3 DNA sequence: TGTGCCACTCTAAACGGGGCAACTAATGAAGAACTGTTTTTT. It translates to CATLNGATNEELFF.

At least ten counts were recorded for this clonotype. The chain uses TRBV10-2 and TRBJ2-2, with unresolved D. Trimming took off 3 bases at V and 0 bases at J, with 5 bases between the two ends. CDR3 length: 14 amino acids. Germline CDR1 reads WSHSY; CDR2 reads SAAADI. The CDR3 DNA reads as TGCGCCAGCAGTGAACAGTCGAACACCGGGGAGCTGTTTTTT. It encodes CASSEQSNTGELFF.

The CDR3 DNA is TGTGCCAGCTCACCAATGGGAGATACGCAGTATTTT. It codes for CASSPMGDTQYF. The chain employs TRBV18 and TRBJ2-3; D call uncertain. Germline CDR1 and CDR2: KGHSH and LQKENI. The CDR3 loop spans 12 amino acids. V was trimmed by 2 bases and J by 5 bases, leaving 5 bases between them.

This clonotype was counted only a few times. V usage is TRBV5-1 and J usage is TRBJ1-2; 8 positions match TRBD1. Germline loops: CDR1 SGHRS, CDR2 YFSETQ. J lost 5 bases, V lost 2 bases, and 5 bases had no gene match. The CDR3 has 14 amino acids. As DNA, the CDR3 is TGCGCCAGCAGCTTTCTACAGGGGGAGTATGGCTACACCTTC. Residues: CASSFLQGEYGYTF.

This clonotype was seen ten or more times. The genes are TRBV20-1 and TRBJ2-7; TRBD2 matches at 12 bases. The CDR3 consists of 15 residues. In germline, CDR1 is DFQATT, CDR2 SNEGSKA (reference sequence). J lost 5 bases, V lost 0 bases, and 5 bases had no gene match. The CDR3 reads CSARELAGGGNEQYF. CDR3 in DNA: TGCAGTGCTAGAGAACTAGCGGGAGGAGGTAACGAGCAGTACTTC.

The chain uses TRBV4-3 and TRBJ2-3; 7 bases line up with TRBD2. The junction had 9 bases not matched to a gene; V was cut back by 0 bases and J by 0 bases. The V gene's germline CDR1 is LGHNA and CDR2 YSLEER. The CDR3 runs to 18 residues. CDR3: CASSQDLLVSGSTDTQYF. As DNA, the CDR3 is TGCGCCAGCAGCCAAGACCTCTTGGTTAGCGGGAGCACAGATACGCAGTATTTT.

The chain is built from TRBV6-2 or TRBV6-3 and TRBJ2-1; 9 bases line up with TRBD2. V gave up 0 bases and J gave up 6 bases; unmatched junction bases: 15. The CDR3 totals 19 residues. Germline values: CDR1 MNHEY, CDR2 SVGEGT. DNA for the CDR3: TGTGCCAGCAGTTACTCCCGTTGGGTAGCGGGAGTATTCCGCAATGAGCAGTTCTTC. As protein: CASSYSRWVAGVFRNEQFF.